Detailed here is one T cell receptor beta chain. This clone appeared once. What antigen it recognizes has not been identified. The record has no base qualities; no much larger clone is one base away. Patients with autoimmune disease history or receiving systemic immunosuppression were excluded from the trial. Peripheral blood for TCR sequencing was drawn from every dose cohort at baseline, at cycle 4 day 1 and at cycle 7 day 1. The samples were taken from a phase I, first-in-human, multicenter, open-label dose-escalation trial of ivuxolimab. Adults with locally advanced or metastatic head and neck squamous cell, hepatocellular, melanoma or renal cell carcinoma were enrolled in the trial. Before TCR sequencing, CD4+ T cells and CD8+ T cells were sorted from peripheral blood as separate populations. These data are taken from a study of OX40 agonist ivuxolimab in advanced cancers. Background on the whole study: Ivuxolimab was an agonistic, fully human IgG2 monoclonal antibody directed against OX40 (CD134), a costimulatory receptor. Intravenous ivuxolimab was administered to patients every 2 weeks at six dose levels: 0.01, 0.1, 0.3, 1.5, 3 and 10 mg/kg. Among the roughly 50 dose-escalation patients, approximately 20 had hepatocellular carcinoma, roughly 15 melanoma, 9 renal cell carcinoma and 9 head and neck cancer. In the dose-escalation cohort, roughly four fifths of patients were male, and the mean age was around 60 years, with a range of about 20 to 90. Patients were allowed to have had prior anti-PD-1, anti-PD-L1 or anti-CTLA-4 therapy, and approximately 37% of the dose-escalation patients had been treated with checkpoint inhibitors. Partial responses occurred in three dose-escalation patients, of whom one had hepatocellular carcinoma and two had cutaneous melanoma. Peripheral TCRbeta sequencing was intended to test whether TCR sequence diversity was altered and clonal T-cell expansion was caused by ivuxolimab. The paper describes the monotherapy dose-escalation part (N ≈ 51 patients) of the phase I trial of ivuxolimab.

Genomic DNA was isolated from the sorted cells so that the TCRbeta CDR3 region could be sequenced. The immunoSEQ Assay was used to sequence the TCRbeta CDR3 regions. TCRdb took this table from immuneACCESS and kept in-frame rearrangements with V and J called. Such tables lack part of the clones; where checked against another copy, unresolved V genes explain under half of the gap, and the rest is unexplained. Across this sample there are 70,000 to 80,000 clones, with roughly 86% seen only once. 0.76% of the sample is in the top ten clones. The CDR3 spans 18 residues, from the cysteine through the phenylalanine. The DNA shown is the 54-base CDR3, in frame from base 1. Germline trimming: 0 bases from V, 5 bases from J; junction bases outside gene matches: 8. In the germline V gene, CDR1 corresponds to SGHRS and CDR2 to YFSETQ. What the work shows at the level of the full study, not this receptor alone: At doses from 0.1 to 3.0 mg/kg, clonal expansion was seen in both CD4+ and CD8+ blood T cells between baseline and week 6. In the 0.1-3.0 mg/kg groups, partial responders were among the patients with the lowest normalized peripheral clonal expansion, particularly in CD8+ T cells. On average, CD8+ T cells showed more expanded clones than CD4+ T cells after ivuxolimab. Low levels of normalized T-cell clonal expansion were also seen in some nonresponding patients. The antigen specificity of the peripheral T cells that underwent clonal expansion was not determined.

The origin of this receptor is an adult with an advanced solid tumor such as melanoma, head and neck, liver or kidney cancer. This specimen consisted of CD4+ or CD8+ T cells sorted from blood, obtained in a trial of the OX40 agonist ivuxolimab. The chain is encoded by TRBV5-1 joined to TRBJ2-3, with 14 middle bases fitting TRBD2. The DNA sequence follows: TGCGCCAGCAGCTTGGAGGGGACTAGCGGGAGTCGGGGAGATACGCAGTATTTT. Its protein reads: CASSLEGTSGSRGDTQYF.